The 10 T cell receptor beta chains reported below all come from one sample, sequenced in a study of blood T cells in healthy people across ages. Combining a sample-barcoded 5' primer with a J-beta primer mix, a second PCR ran for about 7 to 12 cycles. TCRdb reprocessed the 5' RACE reads via MiXCR and lists one record per CDR3 protein. Of roughly 730,000 distinct CDR3 sequences in the sample, roughly three fifths were seen once. The sequencing sample was made of blood. Receptor source: a man in his forties or fifties in good health.

The chain recombines TRBV12-3 or TRBV12-4 with TRBJ1-2; D is unresolved. The V end was cut by 5 bases, the J end by 1 base, with 20 bases between. This CDR3 region has 17 residues. This chain's CDR3 is CASSPEVSPYLNYGYTF. The CDR3 bases are TGTGCCAGCAGTCCCGAAGTATCCCCGTATCTTAACTATGGCTACACCTTC.

This clonotype was seen a few times. The chain links TRBV7-9 to TRBJ2-3; 12 bases are a match to TRBD2. V lost 7 bases to trimming and J lost 4 bases; unmatched junction nucleotides: 6. Looked up from germline, CDR1 is SEHNR and CDR2 is FQNEAQ (reference sequence). The length of the CDR3 is 15 residues. CDR3 loop: CASTATSGSADTQYF. The CDR3 nucleotides read TGTGCCAGCACCGCGACTAGCGGGAGTGCAGATACGCAGTATTTT.

CDR3 region: CASSFLRVSSYEQYF. In DNA, the CDR3 is TGTGCCAGCAGTTTTCTGCGGGTCAGTTCCTACGAGCAGTACTTC. V and J are TRBV12-3 or TRBV12-4 and TRBJ2-7; the D gene is possibly TRBD2 (5 bases). The CDR3 totals 15 residues. With 3 bases removed from V and 1 base from J, the gap between germline ends came to 13 bases.

On this clonotype: One end of the junction is discordant with germline, which a read error may explain. The rearrangement joins TRBV6-6 to TRBJ1-2, with unresolved D. CDR1 MNHNY and CDR2 SVGAGI come from the germline V gene (reference sequence). The CDR3 has 15 amino acids. The CDR3 here is CASSDSFSGVYGYTF. In DNA, the CDR3 is TGTGCCAGCAGTGACTCTTTCTCAGGAGTTTATGGCTACACCTTC.

The chain has TRBV7-2 and TRBJ2-3, with D perhaps TRBD1 (5 bases). The CDR3 sequence is 14 residues long. Looked up from germline, CDR1 is SGHTA and CDR2 is FQGNSA. V lost 4 bases and J lost 8, with 16 bases in between. DNA for the CDR3: TGTGCCAGCAGCTCGCAAGGGGCCGGCGGTACGCAGTATTTT. Translating gives CASSSQGAGGTQYF.

The V gene is TRBV4-2, the J gene TRBJ2-3; 7 nucleotides agree with TRBD2. CDR1 is LGHNA and CDR2 is YNFKEQ in the germline V gene. The CDR3 contains 15 residues. Germline trimming cut 0 bases from V and 5 bases from J; bases unmatched to any gene: 5. The CDR3 DNA sequence: TGTGCCAGCAGCCAAGAGGACGGGGGGATAGATACGCAGTATTTT. This codes for CASSQEDGGIDTQYF.

The chain carries TRBV15 and TRBJ2-1; D is uncertain. Germline V lookup: CDR1 LNHNV, CDR2 YYDKDF (reference sequence). Trimming shortened V by 2 bases and J by 11 bases, and 10 bases separated the two germline ends. This CDR3 region has 12 residues. CDR3 DNA: TGTGCCACCAGCAGACCCCCTCAACAGCAGTTCTTC. Translation gives CATSRPPQQQFF.

This chain connects TRBV2 to TRBJ2-1; D is unresolved. Germline lookup yields CDR1 SNHLY and CDR2 FYNNEI. Deletions cut 8 bases from V and 5 bases from J, with 16 bases between. This CDR3 contains 14 residues. The CDR3 protein is CASDGIASNNEQFF. CDR3 nucleotide sequence: TGTGCCAGCGACGGAATAGCCTCAAACAATGAGCAGTTCTTC.

This clonotype was detected only a few times. This rearrangement joins TRBV7-8 to TRBJ2-1, with 7 bases matching TRBD1. CDR1 is SGHVS, CDR2 FQNEAQ, per germline. CDR3 length: 17 residues. V lost 5 bases to trimming and J lost 4 bases; unmatched junction nucleotides: 14. In DNA form, the CDR3 reads TGTGCCAGCAGCCGAGAACAGGGGTTCCTCAATTACAATGAGCAGTTCTTC. This sequence encodes CASSREQGFLNYNEQFF.

In its sample, this clonotype was seen once. CDR3 in amino acids: CASSEIGVTGELFF. The CDR3 bases are TGTGCCAGCAGTGAAATCGGCGTTACCGGGGAGCTGTTTTTT. The chain joins TRBV6-1 to TRBJ2-2, with no clear D. Germline loops: CDR1 MNHNS, CDR2 SASEGT. This CDR3 region has 14 residues. V lost 2 bases and J 5 bases, leaving 9 bases between the germline ends.